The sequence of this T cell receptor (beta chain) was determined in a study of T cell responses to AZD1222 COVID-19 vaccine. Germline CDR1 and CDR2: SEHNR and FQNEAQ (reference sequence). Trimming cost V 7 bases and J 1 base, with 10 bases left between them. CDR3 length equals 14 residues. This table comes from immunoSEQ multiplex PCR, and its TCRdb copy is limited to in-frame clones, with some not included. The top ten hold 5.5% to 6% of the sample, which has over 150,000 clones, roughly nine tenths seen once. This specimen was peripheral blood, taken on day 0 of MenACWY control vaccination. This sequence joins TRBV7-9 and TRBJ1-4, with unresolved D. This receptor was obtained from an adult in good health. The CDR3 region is CASTSLGTNEKLFF. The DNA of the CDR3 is TGTGCCAGCACCAGTCTGGGAACTAATGAAAAACTGTTTTTT.